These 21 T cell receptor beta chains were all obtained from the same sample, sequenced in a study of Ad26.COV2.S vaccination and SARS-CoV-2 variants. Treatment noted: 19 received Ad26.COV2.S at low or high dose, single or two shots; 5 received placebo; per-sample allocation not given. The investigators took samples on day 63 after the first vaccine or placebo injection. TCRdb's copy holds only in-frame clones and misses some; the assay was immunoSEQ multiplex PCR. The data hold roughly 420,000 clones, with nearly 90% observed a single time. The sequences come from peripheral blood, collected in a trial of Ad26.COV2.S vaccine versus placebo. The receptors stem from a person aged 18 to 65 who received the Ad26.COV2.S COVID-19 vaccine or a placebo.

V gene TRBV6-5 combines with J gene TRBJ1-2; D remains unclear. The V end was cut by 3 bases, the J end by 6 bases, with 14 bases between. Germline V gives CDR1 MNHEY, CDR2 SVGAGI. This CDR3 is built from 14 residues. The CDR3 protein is CASSYHRVNDGYTF. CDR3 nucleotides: TGTGCCAGCAGTTATCACCGCGTGAACGATGGCTACACCTTC.

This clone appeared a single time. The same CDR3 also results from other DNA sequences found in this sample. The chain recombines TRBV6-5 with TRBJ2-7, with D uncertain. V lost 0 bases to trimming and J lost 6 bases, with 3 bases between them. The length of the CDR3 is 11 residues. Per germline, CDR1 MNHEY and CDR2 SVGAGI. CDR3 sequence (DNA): TGTGCCAGCAGTTACTCCGGCGAGCAGTACTTC. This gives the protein CASSYSGEQYF.

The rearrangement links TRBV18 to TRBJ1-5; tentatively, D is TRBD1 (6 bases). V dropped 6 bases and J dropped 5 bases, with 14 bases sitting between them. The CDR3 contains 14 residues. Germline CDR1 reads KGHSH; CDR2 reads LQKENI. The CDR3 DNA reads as TGTGCCAGCTCCCAAGGACCAGGGGATCAGCCCCAGCATTTT. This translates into CASSQGPGDQPQHF.

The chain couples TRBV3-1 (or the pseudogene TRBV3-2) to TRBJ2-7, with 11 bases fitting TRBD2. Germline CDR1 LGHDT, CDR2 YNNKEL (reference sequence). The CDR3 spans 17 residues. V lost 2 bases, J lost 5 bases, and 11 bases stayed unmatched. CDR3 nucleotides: TGTGCCAGCAGCCAAATCGGGACTAGCGGATTGGAACACGAGCAGTACGTC. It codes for CASSQIGTSGLEHEQYV.

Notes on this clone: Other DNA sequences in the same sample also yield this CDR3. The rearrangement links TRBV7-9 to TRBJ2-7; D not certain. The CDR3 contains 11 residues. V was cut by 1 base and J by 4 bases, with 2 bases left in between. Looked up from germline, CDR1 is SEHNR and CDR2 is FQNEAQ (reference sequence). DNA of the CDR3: TGTGCCAGCAGCTTAGAATACGAGCAGTACTTC. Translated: CASSLEYEQYF.

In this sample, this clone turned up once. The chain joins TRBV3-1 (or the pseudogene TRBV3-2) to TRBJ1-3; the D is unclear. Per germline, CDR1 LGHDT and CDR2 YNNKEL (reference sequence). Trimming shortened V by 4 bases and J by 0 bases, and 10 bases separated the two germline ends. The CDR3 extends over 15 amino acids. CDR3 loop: CASSLQPDSGNTIYF. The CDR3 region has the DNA TGTGCCAGCAGCCTCCAGCCAGACTCTGGAAACACCATATATTTT.

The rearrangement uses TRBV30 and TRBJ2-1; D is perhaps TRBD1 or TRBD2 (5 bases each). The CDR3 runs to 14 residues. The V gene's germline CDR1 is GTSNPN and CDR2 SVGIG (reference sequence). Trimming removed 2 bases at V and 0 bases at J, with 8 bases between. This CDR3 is CAWSRGGSYNEQFF. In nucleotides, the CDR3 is TGTGCCTGGAGTCGTGGGGGCTCCTACAATGAGCAGTTCTTC.

The CDR3 nucleotides are TGTGCCAGCTCACCCGACGGAGGGGAGCTGTTTTTT. Protein sequence: CASSPDGGELFF. The V gene is TRBV18, the J gene TRBJ2-2, with no clear D. The germline V gene encodes CDR1 KGHSH and CDR2 LQKENI. The ends were cut back, 3 bases at V and 8 bases at J, with 7 bases in the middle. The CDR3 runs 12 residues.

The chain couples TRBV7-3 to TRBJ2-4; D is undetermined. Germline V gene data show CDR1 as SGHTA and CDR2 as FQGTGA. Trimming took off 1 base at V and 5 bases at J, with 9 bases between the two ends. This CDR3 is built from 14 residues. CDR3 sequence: CASSLKANENIQYF. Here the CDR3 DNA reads TGTGCCAGCAGCTTAAAGGCTAACGAAAACATTCAGTACTTC.

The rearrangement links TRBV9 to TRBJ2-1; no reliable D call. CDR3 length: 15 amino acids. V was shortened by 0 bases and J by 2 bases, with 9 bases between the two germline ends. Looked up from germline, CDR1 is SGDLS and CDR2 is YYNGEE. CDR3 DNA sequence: TGTGCCAGCAGCGTAGACTATCCCACCTACAATGAGCAGTTCTTC. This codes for CASSVDYPTYNEQFF.

CDR3 sequence reads: CASINREKLFF. The CDR3 nucleotides are TGTGCCAGCATCAATCGGGAAAAACTGTTTTTT. The rearrangement joins TRBV9 to TRBJ1-4; D gene unclear. The germline V gene encodes CDR1 SGDLS and CDR2 YYNGEE. Trimming cost V 6 bases and J 8 bases, with 8 bases left between them. This CDR3 is built from 11 residues.

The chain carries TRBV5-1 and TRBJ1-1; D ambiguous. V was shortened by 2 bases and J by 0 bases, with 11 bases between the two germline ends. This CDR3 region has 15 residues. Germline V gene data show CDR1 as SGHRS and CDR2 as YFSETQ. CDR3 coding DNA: TGCGCCAGCAGCTTCGGGCCCTCGGTGAACACTGAAGCTTTCTTT. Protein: CASSFGPSVNTEAFF.

This CDR3 reads CASSWTSGASSGEQFF. For the CDR3, the DNA is TGTGCCAGCAGCTGGACTAGCGGGGCTTCCTCGGGGGAGCAGTTCTTC. This rearrangement joins TRBV7-2 to TRBJ2-1, with 12 nucleotides matching TRBD2. The J segment lost 10 bases and the V segment lost 4 bases, leaving 11 bases of the junction unmatched. Per the germline V gene, CDR1 is SGHTA and CDR2 is FQGNSA. There are 16 residues in the CDR3.

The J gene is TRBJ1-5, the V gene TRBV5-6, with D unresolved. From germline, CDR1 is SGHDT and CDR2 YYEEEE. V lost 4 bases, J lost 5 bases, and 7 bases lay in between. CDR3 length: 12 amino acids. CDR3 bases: TGTGCCAGCAGCGGGAGGGATCAGCCCCAGCATTTT. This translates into CASSGRDQPQHF.

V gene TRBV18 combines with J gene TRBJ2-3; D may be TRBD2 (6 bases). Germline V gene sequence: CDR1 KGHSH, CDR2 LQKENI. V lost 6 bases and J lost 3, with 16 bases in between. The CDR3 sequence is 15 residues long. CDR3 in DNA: TGTGCCAGCTCCTCCCGGGCAGGGAGGACAGATACGCAGTATTTT. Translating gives CASSSRAGRTDTQYF.

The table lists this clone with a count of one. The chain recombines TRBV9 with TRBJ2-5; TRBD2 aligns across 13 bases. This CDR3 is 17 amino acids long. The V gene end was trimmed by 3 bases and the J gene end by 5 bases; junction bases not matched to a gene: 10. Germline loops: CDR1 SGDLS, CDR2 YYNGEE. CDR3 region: CASSGGGLAGPGETQYF. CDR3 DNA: TGTGCCAGCAGCGGCGGGGGACTAGCGGGGCCCGGGGAGACCCAGTACTTC.

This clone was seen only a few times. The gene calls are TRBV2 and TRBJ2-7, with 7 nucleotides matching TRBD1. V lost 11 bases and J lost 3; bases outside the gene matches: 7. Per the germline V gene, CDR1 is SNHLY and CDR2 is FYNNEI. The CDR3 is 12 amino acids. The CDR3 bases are TGTGCCGTGCAGGGGGTGGGCTACGAGCAGTACTTC. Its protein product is CAVQGVGYEQYF.

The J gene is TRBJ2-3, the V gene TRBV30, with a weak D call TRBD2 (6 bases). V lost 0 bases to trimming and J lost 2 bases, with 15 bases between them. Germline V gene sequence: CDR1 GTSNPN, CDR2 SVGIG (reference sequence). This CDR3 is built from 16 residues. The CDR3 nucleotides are TGTGCCTGGAGTGTACACCCCGGGGGATACACAGATACGCAGTATTTT. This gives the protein CAWSVHPGGYTDTQYF. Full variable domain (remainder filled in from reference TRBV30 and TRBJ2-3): SQTIHQWPATLVQPVGSPLSLECTVEGTSNPNLYWYRQAAGRGLQLLFYSVGIGQISSEVPQNLSASRPQDRQFILSSKKLLLSDSGFYLCAWSVHPGGYTDTQYFGPGTRLTVL.

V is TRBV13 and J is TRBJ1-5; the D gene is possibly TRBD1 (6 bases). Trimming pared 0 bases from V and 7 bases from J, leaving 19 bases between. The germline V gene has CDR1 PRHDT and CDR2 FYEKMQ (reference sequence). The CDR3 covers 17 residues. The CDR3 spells CASSLGPYGGAGQPQHF. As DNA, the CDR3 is TGTGCCAGCAGCTTAGGGCCCTATGGGGGGGCCGGGCAGCCCCAGCATTTT.

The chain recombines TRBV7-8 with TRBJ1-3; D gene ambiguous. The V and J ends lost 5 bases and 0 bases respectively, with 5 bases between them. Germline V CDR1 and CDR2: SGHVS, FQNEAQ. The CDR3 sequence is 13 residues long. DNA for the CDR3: TGTGCCAGCAGCGACTACTCTGGAAACACCATATATTTT. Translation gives CASSDYSGNTIYF.

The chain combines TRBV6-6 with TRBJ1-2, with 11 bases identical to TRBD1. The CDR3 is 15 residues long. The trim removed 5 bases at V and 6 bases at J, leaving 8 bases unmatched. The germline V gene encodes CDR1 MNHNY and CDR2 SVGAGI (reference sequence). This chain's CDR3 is CASSPRTGGLNGYTF. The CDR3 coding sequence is TGTGCCAGCAGTCCCCGGACAGGGGGCTTAAATGGCTACACCTTC.